A selection of T cell receptor beta chains follows, all from one sample in a study of blood T cell repertoires in COVID-19. Profiled with immunoSEQ multiplex PCR; TCRdb holds only in-frame clones, not every one. The sample carries around 67,000 clones, 87% recorded once. The sequenced material came from peripheral blood. The source of these receptors is a woman aged 80 or over with acute or convalescent COVID-19. CDR3s include the opening cysteine and the closing phenylalanine or tryptophan. The D gene is left open where the match is weak. Size is omitted from some rows. Given values are once, few, many or a class for expanded clones.

>-|TRBJ1-4|TRBV7-2|-
CASSDRTVPGKLFF
TGTGCCAGCAGCGATCGGACGGTACCGGGGAAACTGTTTTTT
>few|TRBJ1-5|TRBV10-3|-
CAIRQDNQPQHF
TGTGCCATCAGACAGGACAATCAGCCCCAGCATTTT
>once|TRBJ2-1|TRBV9|-
CASSVRDFLYNEQFF
TGTGCCAGCAGCGTCCGGGACTTCCTCTACAATGAGCAGTTCTTC
>-|TRBJ2-7|TRBV7-2|TRBD2
CASSLGLAGNYEQYF
TGTGCCAGCAGCTTAGGGCTAGCGGGAAACTACGAGCAGTACTTC
>-|TRBJ2-7|TRBV27|TRBD1
CASTGQGLYEQYF
TGTGCCAGCACGGGACAGGGTTTATACGAGCAGTACTTC
>-|TRBJ2-2|TRBV2|TRBD1
CASSGTGSTGELFF
TGTGCCAGCAGTGGGACAGGGAGCACCGGGGAGCTGTTTTTT
>-|TRBJ1-6|TRBV16|-
CASSRGTYNSPLHF
TGTGCCAGCAGCAGGGGGACCTATAATTCACCCCTCCACTTT
>-|TRBJ1-4|TRBV28|-
CASTETGNNEKLFF
TGTGCCAGCACTGAAACAGGGAATAATGAAAAACTGTTTTTT
>-|TRBJ1-5|TRBV19|-
CASCRDVNQPQHF
TGTGCCAGTTGCAGGGATGTCAATCAGCCCCAGCATTTT
>-|TRBJ2-2|TRBV1|-
CTSSQAGTSGRRYTGELFF
TGCACCAGCAGCCAAGCCGGGACTAGCGGGAGGAGGTACACCGGGGAGCTGTTTTTT
>-|TRBJ1-6|TRBV7-2|TRBD1
CASSLQGTGNFSPLHF
TGTGCCAGCAGCTTGCAAGGGACAGGGAATTTTTCACCCCTCCACTTT
>-|TRBJ1-5|TRBV18|TRBD1
CASSPTGLSQPQHF
TGTGCCAGCTCACCGACAGGGCTCTCTCAGCCCCAGCATTTT
>-|TRBJ2-7|TRBV3-1/TRBV3-2|TRBD1
CASTQEPGTGDEQYF
TGTGCCAGCACCCAAGAGCCCGGGACAGGGGACGAGCAGTACTTC
>-|TRBJ1-1|TRBV10-3|TRBD1
CAISATGETEAFF
TGTGCCATCAGTGCCACAGGGGAGACTGAAGCTTTCTTT
>-|TRBJ1-5|TRBV6-5|TRBD1
CASSSGTGPFQPQHF
TGTGCCAGCAGTTCCGGGACAGGGCCTTTTCAGCCCCAGCATTTT
>once|TRBJ1-2|TRBV4-2|TRBD1
CASSQEGTGEYGYTF
TGTGCCAGCAGCCAAGAAGGAACAGGGGAGTATGGCTACACCTTC
>once|TRBJ1-3|TRBV9|TRBD1
CASSPRTGPSGNTIYF
TGTGCCAGCAGCCCAAGGACAGGACCCTCTGGAAACACCATATATTTT
>few|TRBJ2-7|TRBV28|TRBD2
CASSGGLIFYEQYF
TGTGCCAGCAGTGGGGGACTAATTTTCTACGAGCAGTACTTC
>-|TRBJ2-3|TRBV6-5|-
CASLWGGVGDTQYF
TGTGCCAGTCTGTGGGGGGGCGTCGGGGATACGCAGTATTTT
>-|TRBJ2-3|TRBV27|TRBD2
CASSRGLAFTTDTQYF
TGTGCCAGCAGCCGTGGACTAGCGTTTACAACAGATACGCAGTATTTT
>-|TRBJ1-5|TRBV28|TRBD1
CASSFGGQFNNQPQHF
TGTGCCAGCAGTTTCGGGGGACAGTTTAACAATCAGCCCCAGCATTTT
>-|TRBJ2-5|TRBV5-1|TRBD2
CASGRGVQETQYF
TGCGCCAGTGGGAGGGGAGTACAAGAGACCCAGTACTTC
>-|TRBJ2-6|TRBV4-2|-
CASSTGQGRGANVLTF
TGTGCCAGCAGCACAGGCCAGGGCCGAGGGGCCAACGTCCTGACTTTC
>-|TRBJ2-2|TRBV15|-
CATSRQGGIGELFF
TGTGCCACCAGCAGACAGGGAGGCATCGGGGAGCTGTTTTTT
>-|TRBJ1-4|TRBV6-5|-
CASRSGTPAQLFF
TGTGCCAGCAGGTCGGGGACACCGGCCCAACTGTTTTTT
>-|TRBJ1-1|TRBV24-1|-
CATSDTGTEAFF
TGTGCCACCAGTGATACGGGGACTGAAGCTTTCTTT
>-|TRBJ1-6|TRBV28|-
CASSTILSSPLHF
TGTGCCAGCAGCACGATACTAAGTTCACCCCTCCACTTT
>-|TRBJ2-1|TRBV29-1|TRBD2
CSVGLGYNEQFF
TGCAGCGTGGGACTAGGCTACAATGAGCAGTTCTTC
>-|TRBJ2-7|TRBV6-6|TRBD2
CASSNLAGEGEQYF
TGTGCCAGCAGTAACCTAGCGGGAGAAGGCGAGCAGTACTTC
>-|TRBJ1-4|TRBV12-5|TRBD1
CASGLKNGQGVKGF
TGTGCTAGTGGTTTGAAGAACGGACAGGGGGTGAAAGGTTTT
>-|TRBJ1-3|TRBV19|-
CASSLRSGNTIYF
TGTGCCAGTAGCTTGCGGTCTGGAAACACCATATATTTT
>-|TRBJ1-2|TRBV13|TRBD1
CASSFGQGRGYTF
TGTGCCAGCAGCTTTGGACAGGGGAGAGGCTACACCTTC
>-|TRBJ2-7|TRBV6-7|TRBD1
CASSYPSPGQGSYEQYF
TGTGCCAGCAGTTACCCGAGCCCCGGACAGGGATCCTACGAGCAGTACTTC
>-|TRBJ1-2|TRBV18|-
CASSPEGRANYGYTF
TGTGCCAGCTCACCCGAAGGGAGGGCTAACTATGGCTACACCTTC
>once|TRBJ1-5|TRBV5-1|-
CASSPEGAHQPQHF
TGCGCCAGCAGCCCCGAAGGGGCACACCAGCCCCAGCATTTT
>-|TRBJ1-6|TRBV2|-
CASSEAGPYNSPLHF
TGTGCCAGCAGTGAGGCAGGGCCCTATAATTCACCCCTCCACTTT
>-|TRBJ1-5|TRBV7-2|TRBD1
CASSPRQGANNQPQHF
TGTGCCAGCAGCCCCAGACAGGGGGCTAACAATCAGCCCCAGCATTTT
>-|TRBJ1-1|TRBV29-1|TRBD1
CSVSQGASEAFF
TGCAGCGTTAGTCAGGGGGCTAGTGAAGCTTTCTTT
>-|TRBJ2-1|TRBV28|TRBD2
CASSWFLAGGDNEQFF
TGTGCCAGCAGTTGGTTTTTAGCGGGGGGGGACAATGAGCAGTTCTTC
>-|TRBJ1-1|TRBV28|-
CASADSGATEAFF
TGTGCCAGCGCGGACAGCGGTGCCACTGAAGCTTTCTTT
>-|TRBJ2-3|TRBV5-1|TRBD1
CASSLYRGPGDTQYF
TGCGCCAGCAGCTTATACAGGGGCCCCGGAGATACGCAGTATTTT
>-|TRBJ2-5|TRBV7-6|-
CASSLVGGAQETQYF
TGTGCCAGCAGCTTAGTGGGCGGGGCCCAAGAGACCCAGTACTTC
>once|TRBJ2-7|TRBV30|TRBD1
CAWSPGTGGTSYEQYF
TGTGCCTGGAGTCCGGGGACAGGGGGGACCTCCTACGAGCAGTACTTC
>-|TRBJ2-2|TRBV19|TRBD2
CASIGLAGLNTGELFF
TGTGCCAGTATAGGTCTAGCGGGTTTGAACACCGGGGAGCTGTTTTTT
>few|TRBJ2-1|TRBV7-3|-
CASSGGTYHEQFF
TGTGCCAGCAGCGGCGGGACTTACCATGAGCAGTTCTTC
>-|TRBJ1-2|TRBV25-1|-
CASSEQGRGYGYTF
TGTGCCAGCAGTGAGCAGGGAAGGGGCTATGGCTACACCTTC
>-|TRBJ1-4|TRBV4-2|-
CASSHDPPGANEKLFF
TGTGCCAGCAGCCACGACCCTCCGGGGGCTAATGAAAAACTGTTTTTT